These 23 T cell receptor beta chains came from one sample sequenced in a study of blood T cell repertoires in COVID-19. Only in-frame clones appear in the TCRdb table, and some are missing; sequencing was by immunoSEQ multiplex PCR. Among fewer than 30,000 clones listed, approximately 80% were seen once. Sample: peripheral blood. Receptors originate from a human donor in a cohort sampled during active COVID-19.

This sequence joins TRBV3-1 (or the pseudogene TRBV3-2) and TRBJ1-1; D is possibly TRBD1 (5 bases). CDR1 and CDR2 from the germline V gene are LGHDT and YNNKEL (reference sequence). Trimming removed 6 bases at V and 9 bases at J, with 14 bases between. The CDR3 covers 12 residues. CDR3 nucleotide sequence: TGTGCCAGCAGGGGGGGGACCGAGAAAGCTTTCTTT. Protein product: CASRGGTEKAFF.

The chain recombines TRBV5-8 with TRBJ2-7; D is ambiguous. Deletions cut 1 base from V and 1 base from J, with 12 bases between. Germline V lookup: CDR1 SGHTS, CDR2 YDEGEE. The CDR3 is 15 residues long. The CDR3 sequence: CASSLPTARSYEQYF. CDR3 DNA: TGTGCCAGCAGCTTGCCGACTGCTAGGTCCTACGAGCAGTACTTC.

CDR3 in DNA: TGTGCCAGCAGTTTTAATGGCTACTACACCTACGAGCAGTACTTC. Protein: CASSFNGYYTYEQYF. The genes are TRBV27 and TRBJ2-7; D gene uncertain. In germline, CDR1 is MNHEY, CDR2 SMNVEV (reference sequence). CDR3 length: 15 residues. V lost 3 bases and J lost 2, with 14 bases in between.

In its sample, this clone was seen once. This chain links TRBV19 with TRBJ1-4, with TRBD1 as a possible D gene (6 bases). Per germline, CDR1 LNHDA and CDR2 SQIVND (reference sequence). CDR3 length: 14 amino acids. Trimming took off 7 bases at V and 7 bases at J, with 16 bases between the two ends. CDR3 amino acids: CASTLSPRGEKLFF. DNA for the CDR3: TGTGCCAGTACCCTATCTCCCAGGGGTGAAAAACTGTTTTTT.

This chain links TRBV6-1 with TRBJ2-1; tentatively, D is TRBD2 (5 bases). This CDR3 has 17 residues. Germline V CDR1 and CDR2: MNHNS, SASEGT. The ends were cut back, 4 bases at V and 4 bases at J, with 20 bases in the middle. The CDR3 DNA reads TGTGCCAGCAGTGGCTCTGGGCCCGAGGGCTTTTACAATGAGCAGTTCTTC. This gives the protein CASSGSGPEGFYNEQFF.

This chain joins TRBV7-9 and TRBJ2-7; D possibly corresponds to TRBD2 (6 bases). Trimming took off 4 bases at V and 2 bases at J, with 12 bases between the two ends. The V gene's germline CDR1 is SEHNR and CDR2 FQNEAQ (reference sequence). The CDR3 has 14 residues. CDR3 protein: CASSYSGVPYEQYF. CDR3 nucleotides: TGTGCCAGCAGCTACTCGGGAGTACCCTACGAGCAGTACTTC.

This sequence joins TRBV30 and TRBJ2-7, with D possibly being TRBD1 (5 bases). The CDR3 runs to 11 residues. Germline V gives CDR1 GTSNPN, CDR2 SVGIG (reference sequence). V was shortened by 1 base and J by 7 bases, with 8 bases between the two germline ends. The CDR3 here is CAWSGGREQYF. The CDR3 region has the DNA TGTGCCTGGAGTGGGGGCCGGGAGCAGTACTTC.

CDR3: CASSSTGDHEQYF. The CDR3 DNA is TGTGCCAGCAGCTCAACAGGGGACCACGAGCAGTACTTC. The chain uses TRBV7-9 and TRBJ2-7; 7 bases map to TRBD1. This CDR3 has 13 residues. In germline, CDR1 is SEHNR, CDR2 FQNEAQ (reference sequence). V shed 4 bases and J 5 bases; nucleotides not matched to a gene: 5.

CDR3 in DNA: TGTGCCAGCAGCTTTGGGACTAGCGGTGATACGCAGTATTTT. It translates to CASSFGTSGDTQYF. This rearrangement joins TRBV7-9 to TRBJ2-3; TRBD2 agrees at 11 bases. After removal of 3 bases from V and 6 bases from J, the junction contained 2 bases not matched to a gene. Looked up from germline, CDR1 is SEHNR and CDR2 is FQNEAQ (reference sequence). The CDR3 is 14 residues long.

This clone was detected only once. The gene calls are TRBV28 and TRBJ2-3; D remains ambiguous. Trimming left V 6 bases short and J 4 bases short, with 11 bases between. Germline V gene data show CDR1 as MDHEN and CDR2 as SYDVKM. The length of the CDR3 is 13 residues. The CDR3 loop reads CASRSLSPDTQYF. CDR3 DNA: TGTGCCAGCAGATCCCTTAGCCCAGATACGCAGTATTTT.

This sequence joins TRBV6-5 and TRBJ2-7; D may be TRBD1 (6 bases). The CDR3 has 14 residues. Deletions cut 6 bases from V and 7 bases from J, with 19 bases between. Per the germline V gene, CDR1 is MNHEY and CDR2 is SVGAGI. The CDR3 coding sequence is TGTGCCAGCAGCCCGAGATTAACCGGGACAGAGCAGTACTTC. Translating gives CASSPRLTGTEQYF.

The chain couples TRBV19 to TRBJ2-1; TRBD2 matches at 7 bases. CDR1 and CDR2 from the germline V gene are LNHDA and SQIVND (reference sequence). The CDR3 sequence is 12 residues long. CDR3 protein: CASGRGVNEQFF. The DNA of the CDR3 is TGTGCTTCAGGGAGGGGTGTGAATGAGCAGTTCTTC.

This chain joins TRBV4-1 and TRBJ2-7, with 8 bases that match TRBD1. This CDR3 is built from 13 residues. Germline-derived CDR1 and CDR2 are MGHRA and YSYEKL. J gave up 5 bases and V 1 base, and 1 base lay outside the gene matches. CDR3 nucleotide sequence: TGCGCCAGCAGCCAAGTCAGGGGGCACGAGCAGTACTTC. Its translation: CASSQVRGHEQYF.

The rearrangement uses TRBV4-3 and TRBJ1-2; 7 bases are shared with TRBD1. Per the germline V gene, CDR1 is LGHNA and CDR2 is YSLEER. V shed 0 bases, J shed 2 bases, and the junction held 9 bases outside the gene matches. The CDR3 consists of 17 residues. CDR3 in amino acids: CASSQDTPGQINYGYTF. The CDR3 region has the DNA TGCGCCAGCAGCCAAGATACACCGGGACAGATAAACTATGGCTACACCTTC.

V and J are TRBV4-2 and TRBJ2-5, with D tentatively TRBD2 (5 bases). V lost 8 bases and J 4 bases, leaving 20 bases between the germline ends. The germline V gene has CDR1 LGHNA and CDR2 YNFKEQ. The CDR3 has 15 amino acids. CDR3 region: CASALSGEIGETQYF. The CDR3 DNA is TGTGCCAGCGCGCTAAGTGGGGAGATTGGAGAGACCCAGTACTTC.

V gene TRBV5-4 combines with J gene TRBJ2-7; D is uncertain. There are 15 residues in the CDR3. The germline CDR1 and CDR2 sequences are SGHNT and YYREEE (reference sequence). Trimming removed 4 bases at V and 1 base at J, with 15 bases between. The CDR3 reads CASSPSTVTSYEQYF. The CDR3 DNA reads TGTGCCAGCAGCCCCAGCACAGTAACTTCCTACGAGCAGTACTTC.

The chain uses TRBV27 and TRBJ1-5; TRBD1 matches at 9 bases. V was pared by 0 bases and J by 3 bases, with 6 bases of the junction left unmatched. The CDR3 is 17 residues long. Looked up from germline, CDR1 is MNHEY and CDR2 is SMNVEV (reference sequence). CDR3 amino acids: CASSLSGTGYLNQPQHF. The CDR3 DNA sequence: TGTGCCAGCAGTTTATCCGGGACAGGGTACCTCAATCAGCCCCAGCATTTT.

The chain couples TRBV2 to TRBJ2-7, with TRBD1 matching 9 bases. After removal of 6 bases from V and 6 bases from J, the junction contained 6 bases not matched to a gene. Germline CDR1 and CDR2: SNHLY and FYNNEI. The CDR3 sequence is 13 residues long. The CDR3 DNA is TGTGCCAGCAGAGCCGGGACAGGGTTCGAGCAGTACTTC. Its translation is CASRAGTGFEQYF. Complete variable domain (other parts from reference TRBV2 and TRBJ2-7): EPEVTQTPSHQVTQMGQEVILRCVPISNHLYFYWYRQILGQKVEFLVSFYNNEISEKSEIFDDQFSVERPDGSNFTLKIRSTKLEDSAMYFCASRAGTGFEQYFGPGTRLTVT.

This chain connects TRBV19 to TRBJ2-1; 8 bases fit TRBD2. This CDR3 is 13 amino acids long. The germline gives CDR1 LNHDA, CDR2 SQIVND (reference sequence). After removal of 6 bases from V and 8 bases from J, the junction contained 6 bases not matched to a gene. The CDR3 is CASRSAGDDEQFF. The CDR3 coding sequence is TGTGCCAGTAGATCAGCGGGAGACGATGAGCAGTTCTTC.

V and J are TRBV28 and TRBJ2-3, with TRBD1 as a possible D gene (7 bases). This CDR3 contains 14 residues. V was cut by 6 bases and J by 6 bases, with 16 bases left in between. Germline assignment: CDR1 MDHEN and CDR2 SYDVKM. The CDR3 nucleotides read TGTGCCAGCAGCCAAGAACAGGGGAGGGATACGCAGTATTTT. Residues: CASSQEQGRDTQYF.

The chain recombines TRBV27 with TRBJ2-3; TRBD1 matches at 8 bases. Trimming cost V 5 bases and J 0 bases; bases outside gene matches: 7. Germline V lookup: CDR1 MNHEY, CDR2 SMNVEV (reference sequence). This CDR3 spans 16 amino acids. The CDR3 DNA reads TGTGCCAGCAGTACAATGCGGACAGGGAGCACAGATACGCAGTATTTT. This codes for CASSTMRTGSTDTQYF.

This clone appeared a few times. The CDR3 loop is CASSFFSGNYNEQFF. CDR3 sequence (DNA): TGTGCCAGCAGCTTCTTTAGCGGGAACTACAATGAGCAGTTCTTC. This chain connects TRBV7-2 to TRBJ2-1, with 8 nucleotides matching TRBD2. This CDR3 spans 15 amino acids. Unmatched junction bases numbered 4, after V lost 3 bases and J lost 3 bases. Looked up from germline, CDR1 is SGHTA and CDR2 is FQGNSA.

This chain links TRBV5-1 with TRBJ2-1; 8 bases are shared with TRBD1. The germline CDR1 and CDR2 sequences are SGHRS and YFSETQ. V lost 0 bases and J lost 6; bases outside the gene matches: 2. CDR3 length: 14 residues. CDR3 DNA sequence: TGCGCCAGCAGCTTGGGACAGGGGATCAATGAGCAGTTCTTC. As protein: CASSLGQGINEQFF.